A single sample gave rise to the 5 T cell receptor beta chains below, sequenced in a study of blood T cells in healthy people across ages. Sample-barcoded 5' priming and a J-beta primer mix drove a second PCR of about 7 to 11 cycles. One entry per CDR3 protein, called by TCRdb with MiXCR from the 5' RACE reads. The repertoire holds over 1.5 million distinct CDR3 sequences, with around half as singletons. The specimen was blood. The source of these receptors is a woman in her thirties or forties in good health.

About this clonotype: At one end, the junction sequence differs from germline, possibly due to a read error. J is TRBJ2-6 and V is TRBV7-2; 8 positions agree with TRBD1. Per germline, CDR1 SGHTA and CDR2 FQGNSA. There are 17 residues in the CDR3. The CDR3 here is CAGSLTGALHGANVLTF. CDR3 DNA sequence: TGTGCCGGCAGCTTGACAGGGGCCCTTCATGGGGCCAACGTCCTGACTTTC.

This clonotype has a handful of counts. This sequence joins TRBV27 and TRBJ2-5, with D uncertain. V was trimmed by 6 bases and J by 0 bases, leaving 8 bases between them. Germline CDR1 and CDR2: MNHEY and SMNVEV (reference sequence). The CDR3 runs 13 residues. The DNA for the CDR3 is TGTGCCAGCAGATCGATGAACCAAGAGACCCAGTACTTC. It yields the protein CASRSMNQETQYF.

The gene calls are TRBV5-1 and TRBJ2-5; TRBD1 matches at 10 bases. V was pared by 6 bases and J by 3 bases, with 5 bases of the junction left unmatched. CDR1 and CDR2 from the germline V gene are SGHRS and YFSETQ. This CDR3 is 14 amino acids long. CDR3 nucleotide sequence: TGCGCCAGCATTTCAGGGACAGGGGAAGAGACCCAGTACTTC. Protein sequence: CASISGTGEETQYF.

The V and J genes are TRBV3-1 and TRBJ2-3; TRBD2 matches 9 bases. Germline V CDR1 and CDR2: LGHDT, YNNKEL (reference sequence). V shed 1 base and J 4 bases; nucleotides not matched to a gene: 9. The CDR3 loop spans 17 amino acids. CDR3 bases: TGTGCCAGCAGCCAAGGTCCCGCGGGGGGGCAAGCAGATACGCAGTATTTT. This sequence encodes CASSQGPAGGQADTQYF.

This clonotype was recorded at least ten times. The chain has TRBV29-1 and TRBJ2-5, with D possibly being TRBD1 or TRBD2 (5 bases each). Germline V CDR1 and CDR2: SQVTM, ANQGSEA. With 4 bases removed from V and 4 bases from J, the gap between germline ends came to 16 bases. This CDR3 contains 14 residues. The CDR3 DNA is TGCAGCGTTGTTGGGGGAATTATGATAGAGACCCAGTACTTC. As protein: CSVVGGIMIETQYF.